The entry below describes one T cell receptor (beta chain). The antigen remains unidentified. V gave up 4 bases and J gave up 9 bases, with 15 bases separating them. The CDR3 extends over 12 amino acids. Germline V CDR1 and CDR2: GTSNPN, SVGIG (reference sequence). This record belongs to a study of T cells in localized non-small cell lung cancer. Study conclusions and caveats: Sequencing was restricted to one tumor region; therefore, heterogeneity remains possible. Uninvolved adjacent lung had higher T cell clonality than tumor and all other tissues.

Produced via immunoSEQ multiplex PCR; TCRdb's table is partial and in-frame only. The top ten hold around 4% of the sample, which has 11,000 to 15,000 clones, about four fifths seen once. The specimen comprised peripheral blood, sampled before any cancer treatment. The gene calls are TRBV30 and TRBJ2-5; D may be TRBD1 (6 bases). This TCR was recovered from a female donor aged 60 or older with stage I squamous cell lung carcinoma. DNA of the CDR3: TGTGCCTGGAAGCTATCTCCAGGGGCCCAGTACTTC. Its translation: CAWKLSPGAQYF.